Following are 6 T cell receptor beta chains from one sample sequenced in a study of sequential checkpoint blockade in melanoma. As for treatment: randomized to nivolumab then ipilimumab (arm A) or the reverse (arm B). Method: immunoSEQ multiplex PCR; TCRdb's copy keeps in-frame clones and lacks some. The data show 9,500 to 15,000 clones, over 75% seen once. The sequencing used CD8+ T cells sorted from blood (inferred from file names), collected from a patient given nivolumab and ipilimumab in sequence. The receptors originated from a human donor with melanoma.

V usage is TRBV7-8 and J usage is TRBJ1-2; 11 nucleotides align to TRBD1. Germline-derived CDR1 and CDR2 are SGHVS and FQNEAQ. This CDR3 spans 15 amino acids. V shed 0 bases and J 4 bases; nucleotides not matched to a gene: 1. The DNA of the CDR3 is TGTGCCAGCAGCTTAGCAGGGACAGGGGGCTATGGCTACACCTTC. Translation: CASSLAGTGGYGYTF.

V usage is TRBV10-2 and J usage is TRBJ1-2; possible D gene TRBD1, 5 bases. CDR3 length: 14 amino acids. V was shortened by 0 bases and J by 8 bases, with 13 bases between the two germline ends. Per the germline V gene, CDR1 is WSHSY and CDR2 is SAAADI. CDR3 DNA sequence: TGCGCCAGCAGTGAGTCCGGGGGATTATGGGGCTACACCTTC. Protein: CASSESGGLWGYTF.

In this sample, this clone turned up once. The rearrangement links TRBV27 to TRBJ2-7; D is perhaps TRBD1 (5 bases). V was cut by 5 bases and J by 3 bases, with 11 bases left in between. The CDR3 extends over 13 amino acids. Germline V lookup: CDR1 MNHEY, CDR2 SMNVEV (reference sequence). This CDR3 is CASSLSGFYEQYF. The CDR3 nucleotides read TGTGCCAGCAGTCTCTCAGGGTTCTACGAGCAGTACTTC.

CDR3 sequence reads: CASSVGTANTGELFF. The CDR3 DNA reads TGTGCCAGCAGCGTCGGGACAGCGAACACCGGGGAGCTGTTTTTT. The chain joins TRBV9 to TRBJ2-2; 7 nucleotides match TRBD1. CDR3 size: 15 residues. The germline CDR1 and CDR2 sequences are SGDLS and YYNGEE. J gave up 0 bases and V 2 bases, and 1 base lay outside the gene matches.

The rearrangement uses TRBV6-4 and TRBJ2-1; 8 positions match TRBD2. Per the germline V gene, CDR1 is MRHNA and CDR2 is SNTAGT. V trimming: 4 bases; J trimming: 0 bases; junction bases outside the gene matches: 11. This CDR3 contains 18 residues. In nucleotides, the CDR3 is TGTGCCAGCAGTGCCCGGGGCGGGGGGCCGAGCTCCTACAATGAGCAGTTCTTC. This sequence encodes CASSARGGGPSSYNEQFF.

This clone was seen more than once but under ten times. The chain joins TRBV7-9 to TRBJ2-7; TRBD2 matches 14 bases. The CDR3 covers 15 residues. Per the germline V gene, CDR1 is SEHNR and CDR2 is FQNEAQ (reference sequence). The trim removed 5 bases at V and 7 bases at J, leaving 7 bases unmatched. The CDR3 coding sequence is TGTGCCAGCAGCCCCGGACTAGCGGGAGGTGGGGAGCAGTACTTC. Protein: CASSPGLAGGGEQYF. The full variable domain, with the rest looked up from reference TRBV7-9 and TRBJ2-7, is DTGVSQNPRHKITKRGQNVTFRCDPISEHNRLYWYRQTLGQGPEFLTYFQNEAQLEKSRLLSDRFSAERPKGSFSTLEIQRTEQGDSAMYLCASSPGLAGGGEQYFGPGTRLTVT.